The clone carrying this T cell receptor beta chain was observed at least ten times. Its target is unknown. Each TCR beta library was made by quantitative 5'-RACE that incorporated molecular barcodes. MiXCR was run by TCRdb on the 5' RACE reads, yielding one entry per CDR3 protein. The table shows about 240,000 distinct CDR3 sequences, with roughly 10% occurring only once. Per the germline V gene, CDR1 is LGHDT and CDR2 is YNNKEL (reference sequence). The CDR3 spans 17 residues. V was clipped by 1 base and J by 6 bases; unmatched bases: 12. This entry is derived from a study of CD8 T cells in ankylosing spondylitis. Study-level results: The study identified a TCR beta motif of several highly homologous variants that appeared characteristic of ankylosing spondylitis blood. Disease-linked clones reportedly showed significant enrichment in matched ankylosing spondylitis synovial fluid. Relatively scarce in peripheral blood, disease-linked clones were CD8+.

This chain joins TRBV3-1 and TRBJ2-3; TRBD2 matches at 8 bases. The sequence derives from a male donor with ankylosing spondylitis or in good health (not recorded which). The source material was blood, either unsorted or a sorted T cell fraction (not recorded which). The CDR3 sequence: CASSQVSERGSTDTQYF. In DNA, the CDR3 is TGTGCCAGCAGCCAAGTCAGCGAGCGGGGGAGTACTGATACGCAGTATTTT.